The text below deals with one T cell receptor beta chain. Its specificity is unknown. The sample comes from a study of PD-1 blockade in classical Hodgkin lymphoma. Overall study results and limits: Relapsed/refractory patients reportedly had the lowest baseline TCR diversity, below newly diagnosed patients, who were below healthy donors.

Stated time point: newly diagnosed, previously untreated cHL patient sample. Magnetic negative selection was used to purify CD8+ T cells from thawed PBMCs. What served as comparison were PBMCs in newly diagnosed, untreated classical Hodgkin lymphoma. Some clones are missing from TCRdb's copy, which holds only in-frame ones; the method was immunoSEQ multiplex PCR. The sample lists 3,000 or so clones; 80% were seen once. Looked up from germline, CDR1 is PRHDT and CDR2 is FYEKMQ (reference sequence). Trimming stripped 0 bases from V and 1 base from J, with 6 bases between. CDR3 length: 14 amino acids. The origin of this receptor is a human donor with classical Hodgkin lymphoma. Sequencing used CD8+ T cells from blood. The V gene is TRBV13, the J gene TRBJ2-5; D uncertain. DNA of the CDR3: TGTGCCAGCAGCTTAGGGCGGTTCCAAGAGACCCAGTACTTC. Its translation: CASSLGRFQETQYF.